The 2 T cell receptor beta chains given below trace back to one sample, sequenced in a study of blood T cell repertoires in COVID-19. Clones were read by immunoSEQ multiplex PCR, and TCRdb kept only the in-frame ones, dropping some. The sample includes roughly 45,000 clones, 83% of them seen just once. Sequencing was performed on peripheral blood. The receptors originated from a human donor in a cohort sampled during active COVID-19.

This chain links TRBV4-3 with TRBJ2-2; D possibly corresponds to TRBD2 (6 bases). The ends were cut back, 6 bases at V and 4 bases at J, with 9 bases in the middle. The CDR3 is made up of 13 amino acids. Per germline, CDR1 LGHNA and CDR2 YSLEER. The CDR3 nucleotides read TGCGCCAGCAGGGGAGGCCCCACCGGGGAGCTGTTTTTT. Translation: CASRGGPTGELFF.

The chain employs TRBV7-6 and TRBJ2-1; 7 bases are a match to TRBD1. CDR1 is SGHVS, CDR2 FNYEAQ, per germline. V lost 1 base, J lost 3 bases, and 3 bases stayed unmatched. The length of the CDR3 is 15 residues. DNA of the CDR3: TGTGCCAGCAGCTTAGTAACAGGGGACTACAATGAGCAGTTCTTC. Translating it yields CASSLVTGDYNEQFF.